A selection of T cell receptor beta chains follows, all from one sample in a study of T-cell memory formation after mild COVID-19. Each CDR3 protein gets one entry after TCRdb re-called the 5' RACE reads with MiXCR. Counted here are around 53,000 distinct CDR3 sequences, 12% occurring once; the ten biggest clones make up around 25%. The sample consisted of PBMCs or a T cell subset sorted from them (not recorded which). Receptor source: a man aged 18 to 29 who had mild COVID-19 (a few samples of this study predate the infection). Cell type and time point are not known. CDR3s include the opening cysteine and the closing phenylalanine or tryptophan. Each record gives: clone size, D gene, V gene, J gene, CDR3 DNA, CDR3 protein. A D gene is named only where the DNA matches it firmly. Part of the rows lack a size; the others show once, few, many or a class for expanded clones.

clone size: few
D gene: TRBD2
V gene: TRBV12-3/TRBV12-4
J gene: TRBJ2-7
CDR3 DNA: TGTGCCAGCAGTTGGGGACTAATCCCCTACGAGCAGTACTTC
CDR3 protein: CASSWGLIPYEQYF

clone size: few
D gene: TRBD2
V gene: TRBV27
J gene: TRBJ2-5
CDR3 DNA: TGTGCCAGCAGCGCAACTAGCGGGGGGATGGAGACCCAGTACTTC
CDR3 protein: CASSATSGGMETQYF

clone size: few
D gene: .
V gene: TRBV5-1
J gene: TRBJ1-1
CDR3 DNA: TGCGCCAGCAGCGAACCGGGGGGGGTACGGGCTGAAGCTTTCTTT
CDR3 protein: CASSEPGGVRAEAFF

clone size: many
D gene: .
V gene: TRBV7-2
J gene: TRBJ2-5
CDR3 DNA: TGTGCCAGCAGCTTAGTGGGGACCCAGGCGGAGACCCAGTACTTC
CDR3 protein: CASSLVGTQAETQYF

clone size: .
D gene: .
V gene: TRBV7-2
J gene: TRBJ2-2
CDR3 DNA: TGTGCCAGCAGCTCGTTAGGGGGGGGGAGAGGGAGACCCGGTGAGCTGTTTTTT
CDR3 protein: CASSSLGGGRGRPGELFF

clone size: many
D gene: .
V gene: TRBV7-2
J gene: TRBJ2-3
CDR3 DNA: TGTGCCAGCAGCCCCTACACCACAGATACGCAGTATTTT
CDR3 protein: CASSPYTTDTQYF

clone size: many
D gene: TRBD1
V gene: TRBV7-2
J gene: TRBJ2-3
CDR3 DNA: TGTGCCAGCAGCATCCTGACAGGGTTACCAGATACGCAGTATTTT
CDR3 protein: CASSILTGLPDTQYF

clone size: many
D gene: .
V gene: TRBV4-2
J gene: TRBJ2-1
CDR3 DNA: TGTGCCAGCAGCCAAGTAAACCACCGGGGGTATGGTGAGCAGTTCTTC
CDR3 protein: CASSQVNHRGYGEQFF

clone size: .
D gene: .
V gene: TRBV6-5
J gene: TRBJ1-2
CDR3 DNA: TGTGCCAGCAGATATTGGACAGCCCAGACTAACTATGGCTACACCTTC
CDR3 protein: CASRYWTAQTNYGYTF

clone size: few
D gene: .
V gene: TRBV5-1
J gene: TRBJ1-2
CDR3 DNA: TGCGCCAGCAGCTTGAGATCAGCCAGGGACTACTTCTATGGCTACACCTTC
CDR3 protein: CASSLRSARDYFYGYTF

clone size: few
D gene: .
V gene: TRBV29-1
J gene: TRBJ2-1
CDR3 DNA: TGCAGCGTCAGGGACTCCTACAATGAGCAGTTCTTC
CDR3 protein: CSVRDSYNEQFF

clone size: few
D gene: .
V gene: TRBV29-1
J gene: TRBJ1-1
CDR3 DNA: TGCAGCGTTGAATCATATTTGAACACTGAAGCTTTCTTT
CDR3 protein: CSVESYLNTEAFF

clone size: many
D gene: .
V gene: TRBV15
J gene: TRBJ1-5
CDR3 DNA: TGTGCCACCAGCAGAGAACCGACTGGTCGGCCCCAGCATTTT
CDR3 protein: CATSREPTGRPQHF

clone size: .
D gene: TRBD1
V gene: TRBV24-1
J gene: TRBJ1-2
CDR3 DNA: TGTGCCACCAGTGACCCCCAGGGGGGAAGCTATGGCTACACCTTC
CDR3 protein: CATSDPQGGSYGYTF

clone size: few
D gene: .
V gene: TRBV9
J gene: TRBJ1-1
CDR3 DNA: TGTGCCAGCAGCGTAGGGGGGGACACCTCGAACACTGAAGCTTTCTTT
CDR3 protein: CASSVGGDTSNTEAFF

clone size: .
D gene: TRBD1
V gene: TRBV2
J gene: TRBJ2-5
CDR3 DNA: TGTGCCAGCAGTGAAGAGGGGGCCGGGGAGACCCAGTACTTC
CDR3 protein: CASSEEGAGETQYF